Each of the 27 T cell receptor beta chains below was sequenced from the same sample in a study of T cells after yellow fever vaccination. TCRdb fed the 5' RACE reads into MiXCR, producing one record per CDR3 protein. Of 450,000 to 550,000 distinct CDR3 sequences listed, 20% to 25% are singletons. The material sequenced was PBMCs, taken approximately 22 days after the first yellow fever vaccination. The receptors come from a man between 18 and 29 years old who received the YFV17D yellow fever vaccine.

The V gene is TRBV9, the J gene TRBJ1-1, with D unclear. V was trimmed by 0 bases and J by 4 bases, leaving 16 bases between them. This CDR3 spans 16 amino acids. Germline assignment: CDR1 SGDLS and CDR2 YYNGEE. CDR3 sequence reads: CASSVDPSARGTEAFF. Written as DNA, the CDR3 is TGTGCCAGCAGCGTAGACCCATCCGCACGGGGCACTGAAGCTTTCTTT.

This clonotype was detected only a few times. This sequence joins TRBV7-2 and TRBJ2-7; D is possibly TRBD1 or TRBD2 (5 bases each). The CDR3 consists of 15 residues. CDR1 is SGHTA, CDR2 FQGNSA, per germline. Trimming stripped 4 bases from V and 2 bases from J, with 15 bases between. The CDR3 protein is CASSSEAGRAYEQYF. DNA for the CDR3: TGTGCCAGCAGCTCAGAGGCGGGCAGGGCCTACGAGCAGTACTTC. The full variable domain, in which reference TRBV7-2 and TRBJ2-7 provide the parts outside the CDR3, is GAGVSQSPSNKVTEKGKDVELRCDPISGHTALYWYRQSLGQGLEFLIYFQGNSAPDKSGLPSDRFSAERTGGSVSTLTIQRTQQEDSAVYLCASSSEAGRAYEQYFGPGTRLTVT.

The chain joins TRBV6-5 to TRBJ2-1; 16 bases are a match to TRBD2. J was trimmed by 8 bases and V by 3 bases; bases with no gene match: 1. Per germline, CDR1 MNHEY and CDR2 SVGAGI. The CDR3 contains 15 residues. The CDR3 DNA reads TGTGCCAGCAGTTATGGGACTAGCGGGGGGGATGAGCAGTTCTTC. Encoded protein: CASSYGTSGGDEQFF.

This chain links TRBV10-2 with TRBJ1-6; 9 nucleotides align to TRBD1. CDR3 length: 14 amino acids. The V and J ends lost 6 bases and 10 bases, in that order; junction bases with no gene match: 7. Germline CDR1 WSHSY, CDR2 SAAADI. The chain's CDR3 is CASREAGQGSPLHF. For the CDR3, the DNA is TGCGCCAGCAGGGAAGCCGGACAGGGGTCACCCCTCCACTTT.

Note on this clonotype: No conserved phenylalanine or tryptophan is present at the end of the CDR3, so a read error is the likely explanation. The CDR3 DNA is TGTGCCAGCTCACCCGGCAGATCTAACAATGAGCAGTTCTCC. Encoded protein: CASSPGRSNNEQFS. The rearrangement joins TRBV18 to TRBJ2-1; D not resolved. Between the trimmed V and J ends, which lost 3 bases and 5 bases, there was a span of 11 bases. This CDR3 is built from 14 residues. Germline-derived CDR1 and CDR2 are KGHSH and LQKENI.

The CDR3 bases are TGTGCCAGCAGCTTACAAAGGAGAGGCACCGGGGAGCTGTTTTTT. It translates to CASSLQRRGTGELFF. V usage is TRBV7-3 and J usage is TRBJ2-2; no firm D call. The CDR3 runs to 15 residues. Germline CDR1 is SGHTA and CDR2 is FQGTGA. V dropped 2 bases and J dropped 4 bases, with 11 bases sitting between them.

The chain carries TRBV6-1 and TRBJ2-3; D uncertain. Trimming took off 6 bases at V and 2 bases at J, with 15 bases between the two ends. This CDR3 contains 15 residues. Looked up from germline, CDR1 is MNHNS and CDR2 is SASEGT. CDR3 in DNA: TGTGCCAGCAGCCGAAGCAGCCCCACCACAGATACGCAGTATTTT. This gives the protein CASSRSSPTTDTQYF.

The chain joins TRBV10-3 to TRBJ2-7; 7 bases align to TRBD1. The CDR3 has 14 residues. J was trimmed by 2 bases and V by 5 bases; bases with no gene match: 6. The germline V gene encodes CDR1 ENHRY and CDR2 SYGVKD. The CDR3: CAISQPGQTYEQYF. CDR3 sequence (DNA): TGTGCCATCAGTCAGCCGGGACAGACCTACGAGCAGTACTTC.

This clonotype was seen more than once but under ten times. The chain couples TRBV29-1 to TRBJ2-1; TRBD2 matches at 11 bases. The CDR3 is made up of 13 amino acids. In germline, CDR1 is SQVTM, CDR2 ANQGSEA. V shed 8 bases, J shed 5 bases, and the junction held 5 bases outside the gene matches. Written as DNA, the CDR3 is TGCAGCCAACTAGCGGGGGACCACAATGAGCAGTTCTTC. Translation gives CSQLAGDHNEQFF.

This clonotype was found many times. One end of the junction varies from germline; a read error may be responsible. Here the CDR3 reads CASSPYTVVTLSF. The CDR3 coding sequence is TGTGCCAGCAGCCCATACACCGTCGTAACACTCAGTTTC. J is TRBJ2-7 and V is TRBV7-8; D gene uncertain. The CDR3 spans 13 residues. The germline gives CDR1 SGHVS, CDR2 FQNEAQ.

In this sample, this clonotype turned up a few times. The rearrangement links TRBV20-1 to TRBJ2-7; D remains ambiguous. There are 14 residues in the CDR3. The V end was cut by 5 bases, the J end by 6 bases, with 20 bases between. Germline V gene lookup returns CDR1 DFQATT and CDR2 SNEGSKA (reference sequence). CDR3 coding DNA: TGCAGTGCTTCAATGGCTTCGGGTGTTGGCGAGCAGTACTTC. Translating gives CSASMASGVGEQYF.

The chain has TRBV14 and TRBJ2-2; TRBD1 matches 8 bases. The V gene's germline CDR1 is SGHDN and CDR2 FVKESK. This CDR3 contains 15 residues. V lost 7 bases to trimming and J lost 0 bases; unmatched junction nucleotides: 4. Written as DNA, the CDR3 is TGTGCCAGCAACGGACAGGGCGCGAACACCGGGGAGCTGTTTTTT. Protein product: CASNGQGANTGELFF. The full variable domain, completed using reference TRBV14 and TRBJ2-2, is EAGVTQFPSHSVIEKGQTVTLRCDPISGHDNLYWYRRVMGKEIKFLLHFVKESKQDESGMPNNRFLAERTGGTYSTLKVQPAELEDSGVYFCASNGQGANTGELFFGEGSRLTVL.

Only a few counts were recorded for this clonotype. The genes are TRBV4-3 and TRBJ2-2; D not resolved. Germline assignment: CDR1 LGHNA and CDR2 YSLEER. V was pared by 3 bases and J by 2 bases, with 16 bases between. The CDR3 is 17 amino acids. CDR3 amino acids: CASSQSSGTFNTGELFF. As DNA, the CDR3 is TGCGCCAGCAGCCAGTCGTCGGGTACATTCAACACCGGGGAGCTGTTTTTT.

This clonotype was picked up many times. The chain combines TRBV7-2 with TRBJ2-3; 9 nucleotides align to TRBD2. J was trimmed by 2 bases and V by 5 bases; bases with no gene match: 5. The germline CDR1 and CDR2 sequences are SGHTA and FQGNSA. The CDR3 is made up of 15 amino acids. This CDR3 is CASSVSGGLTDTQYF. The DNA of the CDR3 is TGTGCCAGCAGCGTAAGCGGGGGGCTCACAGATACGCAGTATTTT.

V usage is TRBV4-2 and J usage is TRBJ2-2, with D hard to call. The CDR3 runs to 15 residues. The V gene's germline CDR1 is LGHNA and CDR2 YNFKEQ. The germline V and J ends were trimmed by 0 bases and 3 bases, with 8 bases remaining between them. This CDR3 is CASSQEVRDTGELFF. DNA of the CDR3: TGTGCCAGCAGCCAAGAGGTCCGGGACACCGGGGAGCTGTTTTTT.

In this sample, this clonotype turned up many times. V and J are TRBV15 and TRBJ2-3; weak D call: TRBD2 (6 bases). V was clipped by 1 base and J by 2 bases, with 10 bases between them. CDR3 length: 15 residues. The V gene's germline CDR1 is LNHNV and CDR2 YYDKDF (reference sequence). CDR3 protein: CATSRVSGNTDTQYF. CDR3 coding DNA: TGTGCCACCAGCAGAGTTAGCGGTAACACAGATACGCAGTATTTT.

V and J are TRBV11-1 and TRBJ2-1, with D unclear. V lost 5 bases and J 0 bases, leaving 20 bases between the germline ends. This CDR3 region has 18 residues. Per the germline V gene, CDR1 is SGHAT and CDR2 is FQDESV (reference sequence). For the CDR3, the DNA is TGTGCCAGCAGCCCCCGAATCCCGAAGGGAAACTCCTACAATGAGCAGTTCTTC. This codes for CASSPRIPKGNSYNEQFF.

The chain carries TRBV7-8 and TRBJ1-5; possibly TRBD1 for D (5 bases). The CDR3 loop spans 17 amino acids. V gave up 0 bases and J gave up 2 bases, with 14 bases separating them. Germline V gene lookup returns CDR1 SGHVS and CDR2 FQNEAQ. CDR3 loop: CASSLAHRGDGNQPQHF. The CDR3 DNA reads TGTGCCAGCAGCTTAGCGCATCGGGGCGATGGCAATCAGCCCCAGCATTTT. Supplemented by reference TRBV7-8 and TRBJ1-5, the full variable domain reads GAGVSQSPRYKVAKRGQDVALRCDPISGHVSLFWYQQALGQGPEFLTYFQNEAQLDKSGLPSDRFFAERPEGSVSTLKIQRTQQEDSAVYLCASSLAHRGDGNQPQHFGDGTRLSIL.

This clonotype has just a few counts. CDR3 sequence reads: CASSVGNMNTEAFF. The CDR3 bases are TGTGCCAGCAGCGTAGGGAACATGAACACTGAAGCTTTCTTT. The chain recombines TRBV9 with TRBJ1-1; D ambiguous. The CDR3 runs to 14 residues. Germline loops: CDR1 SGDLS, CDR2 YYNGEE. The V and J ends lost 0 bases and 0 bases respectively, with 6 bases between them.

The rearrangement joins TRBV5-6 to TRBJ2-6; TRBD2 aligns across 11 bases. Trimming cost V 2 bases and J 0 bases; bases outside gene matches: 1. The V gene's germline CDR1 is SGHDT and CDR2 YYEEEE. This CDR3 contains 17 residues. CDR3 loop: CASSFSGGASGANVLTF. The CDR3 coding sequence is TGTGCCAGCAGCTTTAGCGGGGGGGCCTCTGGGGCCAACGTCCTGACTTTC. Using reference TRBV5-6 and TRBJ2-6 for the parts outside the CDR3, the full variable domain is DAGVTQSPTHLIKTRGQQVTLRCSPKSGHDTVSWYQQALGQGPQFIFQYYEEEERQRGNFPDRFSGHQFPNYSSELNVNALLLGDSALYLCASSFSGGASGANVLTFGAGSRLTVL.

The CDR3, as DNA: TGTGCCACCAGTGACACACGGACAGGGAAAAAGACAGATACGCAGTATTTT. Its translation is CATSDTRTGKKTDTQYF. The chain has TRBV24-1 and TRBJ2-3; the match to TRBD1 covers 8 bases. This CDR3 contains 17 residues. Germline values: CDR1 KGHDR, CDR2 SFDVKD. V was pared by 4 bases and J by 3 bases, with 11 bases of the junction left unmatched.

This clonotype was seen only a few times. The chain carries TRBV9 and TRBJ1-1; D possibly corresponds to TRBD1 (6 bases). From germline, CDR1 is SGDLS and CDR2 YYNGEE. The CDR3 totals 14 residues. V was pared by 4 bases and J by 3 bases, with 13 bases between. The CDR3 region has the DNA TGTGCCAGCAGCCAGCTCCGGGGGCACACTGAAGCTTTCTTT. The encoded protein is CASSQLRGHTEAFF.

The chain links TRBV10-3 to TRBJ1-3, with no clear D. Germline CDR1 is ENHRY and CDR2 is SYGVKD. The CDR3 consists of 12 residues. Trimming cost V 4 bases and J 7 bases, with 8 bases left between them. In DNA, the CDR3 is TGTGCCATCAGTGTTAGCTTGAACACCATATATTTT. Translated, it gives CAISVSLNTIYF.

In regard to this clonotype: The junction shows a germline mismatch at one end, possibly a read error. This chain joins TRBV5-1 and TRBJ2-2, with 9 bases aligning to TRBD1. Germline CDR1 SGHRS, CDR2 YFSETQ. The CDR3 length is 15 residues. CDR3 sequence (DNA): TGCGACAGCAAGAAACAGGGGGCGCGAAACGGGGAGCTGTTTTTT. Its translation is CDSKKQGARNGELFF. The whole variable domain, remainder taken from reference TRBV5-1 and TRBJ2-2, is KAGVTQTPRYLIKTRGQQVTLSCSPISGHRSVSWYQQTPGQGLQFLFEYFSETQRNKGNFPGRFSGRQFSNSRSEMNVSTLELGDSALYLCDSKKQGARNGELFFGEGSRLTVL.

The sample holds a few counts of this clonotype. V is TRBV20-1 and J is TRBJ2-2; the D gene is possibly TRBD2 (7 bases). This CDR3 has 16 residues. Germline loops: CDR1 DFQATT, CDR2 SNEGSKA (reference sequence). V was pared by 6 bases and J by 2 bases, with 19 bases between. Here the CDR3 reads CSAAAPRGANTGELFF. DNA for the CDR3: TGCAGTGCGGCCGCACCCCGGGGGGCTAACACCGGGGAGCTGTTTTTT.

CDR3 bases: TGTGCCAGCGGACAGGGTGGCTATGGCTACACCTTC. Protein sequence: CASGQGGYGYTF. The chain employs TRBV3-1 and TRBJ1-2, with 8 bases matching TRBD1. V lost 8 bases, J lost 4 bases, and 3 bases stayed unmatched. Per germline, CDR1 LGHDT and CDR2 YNNKEL (reference sequence). This CDR3 spans 12 amino acids. Combining the CDR3 with reference TRBV3-1 and TRBJ1-2 gives the whole variable domain DTAVSQTPKYLVTQMGNDKSIKCEQNLGHDTMYWYKQDSKKFLKIMFSYNNKELIINETVPNRFSPKSPDKAHLNLHINSLELGDSAVYFCASGQGGYGYTFGSGTRLTVV.

Only a few counts were recorded for this clonotype. The genes are TRBV4-2 and TRBJ2-1; D might be TRBD2 (6 bases). V dropped 4 bases and J dropped 12 bases, with 16 bases sitting between them. The CDR3 totals 13 residues. Germline V gene sequence: CDR1 LGHNA, CDR2 YNFKEQ. The CDR3 here is CASSRASGEPQFF. The CDR3 nucleotides read TGTGCCAGCAGCCGAGCGTCGGGGGAACCGCAGTTCTTC.